This T cell receptor (beta chain) was identified during a study of cytomegalovirus exposure and HLA in healthy donors. This CDR3 has 16 residues. The V gene end was trimmed by 4 bases and the J gene end by 0 bases; junction bases not matched to a gene: 6. Germline CDR1 and CDR2: SGHRS and YFSETQ. PCR used 60 Vbeta primers and 13 Jbeta primers. Sequencing was performed with immunoSEQ multiplex PCR; in TCRdb, only in-frame clones are kept and a portion is missing. The sample includes over 30,000 clones, 86% seen only once; the top ten take about an eighth. This clone was seen a handful of times. Its antigen is still unknown. Findings and caveats of the study: The authors later linked a missense DCLRE1C variant to TCR beta V- and J-gene trimming. Likely technical artifact: a cluster of highly shared sequence variants.

It was healthy bone marrow donors who served as donors. Sequencing input: PBMCs. The sequence came from a woman between 35 and 50 years old in good health and CMV-seropositive. The V gene is TRBV5-1, the J gene TRBJ2-5, with 10 bases lining up with TRBD1. CDR3: CASSQTGGTNQETQYF. The CDR3 bases are TGCGCCAGCAGCCAGACAGGGGGCACCAACCAAGAGACCCAGTACTTC.